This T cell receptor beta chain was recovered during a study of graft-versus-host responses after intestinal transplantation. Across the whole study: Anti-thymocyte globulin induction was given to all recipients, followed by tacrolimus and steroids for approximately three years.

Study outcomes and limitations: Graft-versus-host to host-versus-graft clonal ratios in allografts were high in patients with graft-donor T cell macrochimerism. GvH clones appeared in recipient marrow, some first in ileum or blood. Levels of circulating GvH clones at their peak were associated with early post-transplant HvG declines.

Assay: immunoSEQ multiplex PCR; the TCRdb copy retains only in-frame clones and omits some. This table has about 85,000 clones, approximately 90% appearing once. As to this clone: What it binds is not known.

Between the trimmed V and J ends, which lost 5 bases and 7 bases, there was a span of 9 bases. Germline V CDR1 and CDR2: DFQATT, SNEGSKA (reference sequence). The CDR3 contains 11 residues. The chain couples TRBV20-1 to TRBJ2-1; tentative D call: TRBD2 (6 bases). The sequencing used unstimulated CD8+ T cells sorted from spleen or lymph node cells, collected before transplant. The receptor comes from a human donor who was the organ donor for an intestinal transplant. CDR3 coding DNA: TGCAGTGCTCCCGCGGGGAATGAGCAGTTCTTC. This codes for CSAPAGNEQFF.